Shown below are 11 T cell receptor beta chains from a single sample sequenced in a study of blood T cell repertoires in COVID-19. The method was immunoSEQ multiplex PCR; TCRdb's version includes in-frame clones alone and lacks a portion of them. The sample includes more than 200,000 clones, roughly 84% of them seen just once. What was sequenced was PBMCs or T cells enriched from blood (not recorded which). The receptors here all came from a young man in a cohort exposed to, infected with or recovered from COVID-19 (not recorded which).

The chain recombines TRBV14 with TRBJ2-1; weak D call: TRBD1 (5 bases). The CDR3 has 19 amino acids. Germline V gene lookup returns CDR1 SGHDN and CDR2 FVKESK. V lost 4 bases and J lost 0, with 22 bases in between. Here the CDR3 DNA reads TGTGCCAGCAGCCCTGGCTGGGGCCTGGACAAGAGCTCCTACAATGAGCAGTTCTTC. This translates into CASSPGWGLDKSSYNEQFF.

The chain joins TRBV21-1 to TRBJ2-7; TRBD2 reflects the table's D call only, with no check against the DNA. TRBV21-1 is reported as a pseudogene. The CDR3 is 10 residues long. DNA of the CDR3: TGTGCCAGCAGTCGGAGAGAGCAGTACTTC. The encoded protein is CASSRREQYF.

V is TRBV4-1 and J is TRBJ2-5; TRBD1 aligns across 8 bases. The CDR3 has 16 residues. The J segment lost 6 bases and the V segment lost 1 base, leaving 10 bases of the junction unmatched. Per germline, CDR1 MGHRA and CDR2 YSYEKL. The CDR3 DNA reads TGCGCCAGCAGCCAAGCGGAAGACAGGGGACGGAAGACCCAGTACTTC. Protein sequence: CASSQAEDRGRKTQYF.

This rearrangement joins TRBV28 to TRBJ1-1, with D unresolved. CDR1 MDHEN and CDR2 SYDVKM come from the germline V gene. The CDR3 is 14 residues long. V was pared by 6 bases and J by 1 base, with 12 bases between. This chain's CDR3 is CASSWRVGNTEAFF. CDR3 in DNA: TGTGCCAGCAGCTGGAGGGTCGGGAACACTGAAGCTTTCTTT.

V gene TRBV19 combines with J gene TRBJ1-1, with a weak D call TRBD1 (5 bases). The CDR3 consists of 14 residues. V lost 6 bases and J 9 bases, leaving 20 bases between the germline ends. Looked up from germline, CDR1 is LNHDA and CDR2 is SQIVND (reference sequence). The CDR3 DNA follows: TGTGCCAGTAGCAGAATTGACAGACGCGAGAAAGCTTTCTTT. This encodes CASSRIDRREKAFF.

This rearrangement joins TRBV6-5 to TRBJ1-2, with TRBD1 matching over 8 bases. This CDR3 has 12 residues. CDR1 and CDR2 from the germline V gene are MNHEY and SVGAGI. The V and J ends lost 5 bases and 9 bases, in that order; junction bases with no gene match: 5. The CDR3 is CASSPGGQSYTF. The DNA for the CDR3 is TGTGCCAGCAGTCCAGGGGGCCAGAGCTACACCTTC.

This clone is a singleton in its sample. The chain carries TRBV10-3 and TRBJ2-6; D not resolved. The CDR3 spans 14 residues. CDR1 is ENHRY, CDR2 SYGVKD, per germline. Trimming stripped 2 bases from V and 2 bases from J, with 4 bases between. CDR3 region: CAISEGPGANVLTF. CDR3 sequence (DNA): TGTGCCATCAGTGAGGGGCCTGGGGCCAACGTCCTGACTTTC.

This chain uses TRBV28 with TRBJ2-2; D perhaps matches TRBD2 (6 bases). The length of the CDR3 is 15 residues. The germline CDR1 and CDR2 sequences are MDHEN and SYDVKM. Trimming stripped 1 base from V and 6 bases from J, with 12 bases between. CDR3 in DNA: TGTGCCAGCAGTTTATTAACCGGAGGGGCCGGGGAGCTGTTTTTT. Translating it yields CASSLLTGGAGELFF.

The gene calls are TRBV6-1 and TRBJ1-1; 8 bases are shared with TRBD1. CDR3 length: 16 residues. Trimming at V came to 4 bases and at J to 4 bases, leaving 11 bases not matched to a gene. Germline CDR1 and CDR2: MNHNS and SASEGT. CDR3 bases: TGTGCCAGCAGTGGTCAGGGGGCCGTGATAGTCACTGAAGCTTTCTTT. It codes for CASSGQGAVIVTEAFF.

The chain combines TRBV20-1 with TRBJ2-1, with 11 bases aligning to TRBD2. Germline CDR1 DFQATT, CDR2 SNEGSKA (reference sequence). V lost 3 bases and J lost 11; bases outside the gene matches: 12. The CDR3 length is 15 residues. CDR3 nucleotides: TGCAGTGCTAGTTTTCTGCGGACTAGCGGGTCTAAGCAGTTCTTC. This codes for CSASFLRTSGSKQFF.

The table lists this clone with many counts. V is TRBV4-2 and J is TRBJ1-5, with no clear D. The ends were cut back, 1 base at V and 0 bases at J, with 7 bases in the middle. The CDR3 runs 15 residues. Per germline, CDR1 LGHNA and CDR2 YNFKEQ. This CDR3 is CASSQAGDSNQPQHF. Written as DNA, the CDR3 is TGTGCCAGCAGCCAAGCCGGGGATAGCAATCAGCCCCAGCATTTT.